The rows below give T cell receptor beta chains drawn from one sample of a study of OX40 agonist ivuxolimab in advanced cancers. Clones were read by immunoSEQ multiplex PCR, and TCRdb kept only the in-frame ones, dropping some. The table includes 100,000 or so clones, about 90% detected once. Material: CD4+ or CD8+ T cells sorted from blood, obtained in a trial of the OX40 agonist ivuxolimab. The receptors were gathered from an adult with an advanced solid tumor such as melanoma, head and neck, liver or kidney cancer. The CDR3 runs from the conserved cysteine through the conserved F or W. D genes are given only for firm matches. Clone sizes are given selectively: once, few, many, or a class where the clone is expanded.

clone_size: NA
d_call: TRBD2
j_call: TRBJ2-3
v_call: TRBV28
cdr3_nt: TGTGCCAGCAGGACTAGCGGCTTTAGCACAGATACGCAGTATTTT
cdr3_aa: CASRTSGFSTDTQYF

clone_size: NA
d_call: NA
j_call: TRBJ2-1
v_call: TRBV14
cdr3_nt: TGTGCCAGCAGCCAAGTAACCCAGGGCAATGAGCAGTTCTTC
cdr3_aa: CASSQVTQGNEQFF

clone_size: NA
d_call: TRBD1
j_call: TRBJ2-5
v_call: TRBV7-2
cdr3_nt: TGTGCCAGCAGCTTAGCCCCCCCGGGACAGGGGGTTGAGACCCAGTACTTC
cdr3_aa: CASSLAPPGQGVETQYF

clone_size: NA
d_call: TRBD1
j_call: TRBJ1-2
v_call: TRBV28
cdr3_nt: TGTGCCAGCAGCTCGGGACAGAACTATGGCTACACCTTC
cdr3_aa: CASSSGQNYGYTF

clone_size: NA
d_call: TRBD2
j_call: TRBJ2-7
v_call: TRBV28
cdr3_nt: TGTGCCAGCAGTTTTCTTGCTTGGGGTGGGACTAGACAATACGAGCAGTACTTC
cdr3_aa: CASSFLAWGGTRQYEQYF

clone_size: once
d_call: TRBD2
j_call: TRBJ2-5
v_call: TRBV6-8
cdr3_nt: TGTGCCAGGGCATCCGGGACTAGCGAAGAGACCCAGTACTTC
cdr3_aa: CARASGTSEETQYF

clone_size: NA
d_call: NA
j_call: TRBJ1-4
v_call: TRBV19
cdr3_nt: TGTGCCAGCGCCGGCGCCCGCGGTGAAAAACTGTTTTTT
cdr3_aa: CASAGARGEKLFF

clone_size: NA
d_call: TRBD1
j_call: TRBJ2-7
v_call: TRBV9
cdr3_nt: TGTGCCAGCAGCGTTGGGGACAGATCCTACGAGCAGTACTTC
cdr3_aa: CASSVGDRSYEQYF

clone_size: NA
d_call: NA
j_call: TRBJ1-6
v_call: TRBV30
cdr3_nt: TGTGCCTGGAGTGTACGGCAGGGGAACTCACCCCTCCACTTT
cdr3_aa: CAWSVRQGNSPLHF

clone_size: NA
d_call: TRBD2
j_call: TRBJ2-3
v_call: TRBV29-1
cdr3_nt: TGCAGCGCCGGGCGACTAGCGGTCACAGATACGCAGTATTTT
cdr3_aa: CSAGRLAVTDTQYF

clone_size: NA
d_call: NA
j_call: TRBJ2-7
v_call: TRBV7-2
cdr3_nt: TGTGCCAGCAGCTTAGTCGGGGGTTGGTACGAGCAGTACTTC
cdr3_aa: CASSLVGGWYEQYF

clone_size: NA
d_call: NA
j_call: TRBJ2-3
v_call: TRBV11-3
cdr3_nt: TGTGCCAGCAGCTTAGGTACAGGGTCCGATACGCAGTATTTT
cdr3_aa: CASSLGTGSDTQYF

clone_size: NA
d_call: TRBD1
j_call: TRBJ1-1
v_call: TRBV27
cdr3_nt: TGTGCCAGCAGTTTACTGACCGGGACAGGGGGCGGTTTGGGCACTGAAGCTTTCTTT
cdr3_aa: CASSLLTGTGGGLGTEAFF

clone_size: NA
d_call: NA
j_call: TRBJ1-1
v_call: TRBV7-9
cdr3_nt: TGTGCCAGCGGGTTGGGGGGAAAGACTGAAGCTTTCTTT
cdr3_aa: CASGLGGKTEAFF

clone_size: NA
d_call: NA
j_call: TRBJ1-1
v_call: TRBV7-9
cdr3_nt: TGTGCCAGCAGCTTAGCGGCAGGGCAGAACACTGAAGCTTTCTTT
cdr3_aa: CASSLAAGQNTEAFF

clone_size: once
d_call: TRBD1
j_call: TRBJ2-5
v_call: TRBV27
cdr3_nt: TGTGCCAGCAGACCCCCCCGCAGGGGGCTGGAGACCCAGTACTTC
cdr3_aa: CASRPPRRGLETQYF

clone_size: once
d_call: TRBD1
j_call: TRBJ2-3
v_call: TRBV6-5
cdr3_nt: TGTGCCAGCAGTTACGAGGGGACAGCCAGAGATACGCAGTATTTT
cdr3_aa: CASSYEGTARDTQYF

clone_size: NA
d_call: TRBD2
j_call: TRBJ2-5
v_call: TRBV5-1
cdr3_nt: TGCGCCAGCAGCTTGGTGGGCCTAGCGGGCCTACTCCAAGAGACCCAGTACTTC
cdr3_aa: CASSLVGLAGLLQETQYF

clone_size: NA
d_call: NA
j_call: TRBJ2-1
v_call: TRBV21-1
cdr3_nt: TGTGCCAGCCCGTCGGACGGGCCTAAGGACAATGAGCAGTTCTTC
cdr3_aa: CASPSDGPKDNEQFF

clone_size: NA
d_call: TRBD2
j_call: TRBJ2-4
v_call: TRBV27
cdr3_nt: TGTGCCAGCAGTTTGACTAGCGGGAGGAGGATCAAAAACATTCAGTACTTC
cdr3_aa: CASSLTSGRRIKNIQYF

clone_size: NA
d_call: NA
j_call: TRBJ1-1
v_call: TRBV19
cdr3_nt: TGTGCCAGTAGTATAATAGGGACTGAAGCTTTCTTT
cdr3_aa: CASSIIGTEAFF

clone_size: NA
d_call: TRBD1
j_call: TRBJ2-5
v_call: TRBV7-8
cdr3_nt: TGTGCCAGCAGCCCACCACAACAGGGGGCATTGGGAGAGACCCAGTACTTC
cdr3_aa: CASSPPQQGALGETQYF

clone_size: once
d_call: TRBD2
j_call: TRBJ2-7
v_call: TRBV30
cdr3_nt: TGTGCCTGGAAACTACTAGCGGGAGGGCCGGAGGAGCAGTACTTC
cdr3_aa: CAWKLLAGGPEEQYF

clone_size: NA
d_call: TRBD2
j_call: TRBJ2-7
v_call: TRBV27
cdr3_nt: TGTGCCAGCTGGGGGCTAGCGGGGACATCCTACGAGCAGTACTTC
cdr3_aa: CASWGLAGTSYEQYF

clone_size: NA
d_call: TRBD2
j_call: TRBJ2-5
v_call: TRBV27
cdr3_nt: TGTGCCAGCACCAGACTAGCGGGAGTTATAGGGGAGACCCAGTACTTC
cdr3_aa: CASTRLAGVIGETQYF

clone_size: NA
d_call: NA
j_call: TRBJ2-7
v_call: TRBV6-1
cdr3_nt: TGTGCCAGCAGGATGAGGAGCCCTCCGAGGGAGCAGTACTTC
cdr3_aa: CASRMRSPPREQYF

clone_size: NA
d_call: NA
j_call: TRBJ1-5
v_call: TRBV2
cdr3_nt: TGTGCCAGCAGTGAGGCGGGCAAACCTAGCAATCAGCCCCAGCATTTT
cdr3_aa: CASSEAGKPSNQPQHF

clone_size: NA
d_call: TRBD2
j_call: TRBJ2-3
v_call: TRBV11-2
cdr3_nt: TGTGCCAGCAGGGCCTTAGCGGGAGGGAGCACAGATACGCAGTATTTT
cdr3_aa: CASRALAGGSTDTQYF

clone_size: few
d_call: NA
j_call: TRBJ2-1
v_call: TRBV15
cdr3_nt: TGTGCCACCAGCAGAGATCAACCGGGAGATCCCTACAATGAGCAGTTCTTC
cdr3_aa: CATSRDQPGDPYNEQFF

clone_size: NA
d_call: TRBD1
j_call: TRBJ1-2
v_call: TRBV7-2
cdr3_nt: TGTGCCAGCAGCTTAGACGGGGGACAGGGAGGGAACTATGGCTACACCTTC
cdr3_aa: CASSLDGGQGGNYGYTF

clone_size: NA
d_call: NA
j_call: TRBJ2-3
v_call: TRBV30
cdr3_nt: TGTGCCTGGAGTGATGGTCCCTTAGATACGCAGTATTTT
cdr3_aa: CAWSDGPLDTQYF

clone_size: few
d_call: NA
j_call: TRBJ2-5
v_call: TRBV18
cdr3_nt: TGTGCCAGCTCACCACAATACCTCCGGGAGACCCAGTACTTC
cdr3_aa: CASSPQYLRETQYF

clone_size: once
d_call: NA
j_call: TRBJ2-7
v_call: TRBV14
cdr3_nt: TGTGCCAGCAGCCAAGTTGGATTTGCCTACGAGCAGTACTTC
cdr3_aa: CASSQVGFAYEQYF

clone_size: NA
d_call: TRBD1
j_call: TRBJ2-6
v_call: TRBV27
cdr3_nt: TGTGCCAGCCGCGGGCACGGGACAGGGCCAGGCGGGGCCAACGTCCTGACTTTC
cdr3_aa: CASRGHGTGPGGANVLTF

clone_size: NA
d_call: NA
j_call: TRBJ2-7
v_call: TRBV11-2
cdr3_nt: TGTGCCAGCAGCCTAGGCAGGTCCGTCGGATACGAGCAGTACTTC
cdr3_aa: CASSLGRSVGYEQYF

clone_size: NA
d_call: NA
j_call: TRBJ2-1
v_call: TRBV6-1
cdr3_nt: TGTGCCAGCTTACAGGTCGATGAGCAGTTCTTC
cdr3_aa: CASLQVDEQFF

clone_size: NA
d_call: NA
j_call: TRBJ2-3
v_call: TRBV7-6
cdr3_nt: TGTGCCAGCAGCCGATTGAGGGGCACAGATACGCAGTATTTT
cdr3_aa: CASSRLRGTDTQYF

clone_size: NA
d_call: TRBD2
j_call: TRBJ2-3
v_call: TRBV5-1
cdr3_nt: TGCGCCAGCAGCCCCCCCCTAGCGGGAGGCACAGATACGCAGTATTTT
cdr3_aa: CASSPPLAGGTDTQYF

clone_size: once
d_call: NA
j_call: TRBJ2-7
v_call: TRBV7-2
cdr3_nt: TGTGCCAGCAGCTTAGCGACAGGAGAATACGAGCAGTACTTC
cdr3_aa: CASSLATGEYEQYF

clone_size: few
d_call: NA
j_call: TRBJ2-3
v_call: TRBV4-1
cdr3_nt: TGCGCCAGCAGCCAGGGACCCCAGGGAGGTAAAGATACGCAGTATTTT
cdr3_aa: CASSQGPQGGKDTQYF

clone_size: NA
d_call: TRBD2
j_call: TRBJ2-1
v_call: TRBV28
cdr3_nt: TGTGCCAGCAGCTCCCGGGGGACTAGCGATGAGCAGTTCTTC
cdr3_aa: CASSSRGTSDEQFF

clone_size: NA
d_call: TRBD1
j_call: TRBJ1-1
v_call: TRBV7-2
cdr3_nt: TGTGCCAGCAGCCGACAGGGGGCTAGGACTGAAGCTTTCTTT
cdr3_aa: CASSRQGARTEAFF

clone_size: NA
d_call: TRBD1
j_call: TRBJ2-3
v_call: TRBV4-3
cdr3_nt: TGCGCCAGCAGCCAAGATCATTTACCTAGGGGACAGGGGGCAGATACGCAGTATTTT
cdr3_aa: CASSQDHLPRGQGADTQYF

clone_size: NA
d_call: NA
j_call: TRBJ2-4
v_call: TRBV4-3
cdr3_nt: TGCGCCAGCAGCCCCGTAGGGTCGGGAAACATTCAGTACTTC
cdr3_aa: CASSPVGSGNIQYF

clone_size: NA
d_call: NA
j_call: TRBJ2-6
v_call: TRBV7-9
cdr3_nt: TGTGCCAGCAGCTTATTGGGAGGTCCCTCTGGGGCCAACGTCCTGACTTTC
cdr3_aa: CASSLLGGPSGANVLTF